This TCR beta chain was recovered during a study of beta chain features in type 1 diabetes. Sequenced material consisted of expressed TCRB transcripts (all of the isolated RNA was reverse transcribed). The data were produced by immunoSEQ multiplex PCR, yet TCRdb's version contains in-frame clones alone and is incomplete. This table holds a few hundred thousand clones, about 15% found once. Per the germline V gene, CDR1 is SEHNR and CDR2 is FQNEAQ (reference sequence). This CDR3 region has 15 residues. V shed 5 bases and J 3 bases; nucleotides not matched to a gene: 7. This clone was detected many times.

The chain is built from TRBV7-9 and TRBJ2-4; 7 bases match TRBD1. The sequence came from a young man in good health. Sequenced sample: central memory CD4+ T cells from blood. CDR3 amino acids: CASSTRWDSKNIQYF. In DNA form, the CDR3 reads TGTGCCAGCAGCACAAGATGGGACAGCAAAAACATTCAGTACTTC.